Given below is one T cell receptor (beta chain) in context. This record belongs to a study of Graves' ophthalmopathy and Graves' hyperthyroidism. The study amplified TCR beta CDR3 regions using RNA transcripts. An initial RT-PCR round employing HTBI primers preceded a second-round multiplex PCR. MiXCR, run by TCRdb on the multiplex PCR reads, gives a single entry per CDR3 protein. This table has 680,000 or so distinct CDR3 sequences, 20% to 25% appearing once. The germline gives CDR1 DFQATT, CDR2 SNEGSKA (reference sequence). This CDR3 region has 17 residues. The junction had 13 bases not matched to a gene; V was cut back by 3 bases and J by 0 bases.

The clonotype comes from a woman aged 18 to 35 with stable Graves' hyperthyroidism. Some clones in this sample may be carry-over from other donors' samples. J is TRBJ2-5 and V is TRBV20-1; 7 bases align to TRBD2. The sample was peripheral blood. CDR3 DNA sequence: TGCAGTGCTAGTCCGCCGGGCGGGGGACCGTACCAAGAGACCCAGTACTTC. This encodes CSASPPGGGPYQETQYF.